The entry below describes one T cell receptor beta chain. V lost 7 bases and J 0 bases, leaving 15 bases between the germline ends. The CDR3 is 16 amino acids. Looked up from germline, CDR1 is MGHRA and CDR2 is YSYEKL. This entry comes from a study of T cell responses to AZD1222 COVID-19 vaccine. Assay used: immunoSEQ multiplex PCR; TCRdb lists only in-frame clones, some missing. Counted here are about 140,000 clones, about 89% occurring once; the ten biggest clones make up approximately 1.3%. The sequence was obtained from an adult who received the AZD1222 COVID-19 vaccine. Sequenced material: peripheral blood, taken 28 days after the second AZD1222 dose. The chain couples TRBV4-1 to TRBJ1-4, with a possible D match to TRBD1 (6 bases). This CDR3 is CASKRQDTATNEKLFF. The CDR3 coding sequence is TGCGCCAGCAAACGACAGGACACTGCAACTAATGAAAAACTGTTTTTT.